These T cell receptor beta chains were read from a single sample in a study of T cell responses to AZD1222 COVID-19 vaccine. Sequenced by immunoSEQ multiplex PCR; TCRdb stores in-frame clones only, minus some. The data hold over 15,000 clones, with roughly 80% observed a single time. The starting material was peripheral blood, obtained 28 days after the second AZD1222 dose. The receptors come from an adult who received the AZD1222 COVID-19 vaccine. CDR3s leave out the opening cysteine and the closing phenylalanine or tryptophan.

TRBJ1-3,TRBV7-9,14,ASSLEAGRAGNTIY
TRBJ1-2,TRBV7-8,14,ASSSTYADRNYGYT
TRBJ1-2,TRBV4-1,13,ASSQGQIISYGYT
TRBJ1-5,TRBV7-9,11,ASSPAGNQPQH
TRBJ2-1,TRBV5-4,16,ASSLSSGGAGTYNEQF
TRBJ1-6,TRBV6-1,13,ASSEFGRGNSPLH
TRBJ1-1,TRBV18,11,ASSPQGNTEAF
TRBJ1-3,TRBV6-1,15,ASSEQPQGARGNTIY
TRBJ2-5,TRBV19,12,ASSVGLAVETQY
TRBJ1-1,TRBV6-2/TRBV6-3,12,ASSYIQVRTEAF
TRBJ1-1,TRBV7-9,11,ASSAQGDTEAF
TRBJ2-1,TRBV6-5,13,ASSPLRSMPPEQF
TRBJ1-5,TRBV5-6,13,ASSSESYSNQPQH
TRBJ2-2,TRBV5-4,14,ASSLAQRGNTGELF
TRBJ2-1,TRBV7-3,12,ASSREGYNNEQF
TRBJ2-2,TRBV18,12,ASSPARDTGELF
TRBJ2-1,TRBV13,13,ASSPQGGSNNEQF
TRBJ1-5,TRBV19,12,ASFGSGGGQPQH
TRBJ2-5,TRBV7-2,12,ASSYSGLGETQY
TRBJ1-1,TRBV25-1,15,ASSDPRRGGAGTEAF
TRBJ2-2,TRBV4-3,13,ASSHRDRPTGELF
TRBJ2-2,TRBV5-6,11,ASSLWATGELF
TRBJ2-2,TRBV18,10,ASSPRAGELF
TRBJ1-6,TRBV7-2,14,ASSLTGGSYNSPLH
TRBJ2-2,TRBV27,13,ASSTGGRGGGELF
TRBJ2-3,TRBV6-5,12,ASSYKEGPDTQY
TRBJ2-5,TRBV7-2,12,ASSFRGPQETQY
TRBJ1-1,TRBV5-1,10,ASSLDGLGAF
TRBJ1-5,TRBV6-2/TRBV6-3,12,ASSQTDSNQPQH
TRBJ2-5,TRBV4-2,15,ASSQDPGREGQETQY
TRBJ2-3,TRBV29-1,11,SVGGGNTDTQY
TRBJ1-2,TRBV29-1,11,SVILQRNYGYT